A selection of T cell receptor beta chains follows, all from one sample in a study of T cell responses to AZD1222 COVID-19 vaccine. Assay: immunoSEQ multiplex PCR; the TCRdb copy retains only in-frame clones and omits some. This sample's clone table lists under 150,000 clones. Material for sequencing was peripheral blood. These receptors were obtained from an adult in good health. Both conserved end residues are part of each CDR3. The order of the fields is D gene, J gene, V gene, CDR3 protein, CDR3 DNA. The D gene is left open where the match is weak.

D gene: TRBD1
J gene: TRBJ1-4
V gene: TRBV30
CDR3 protein: CAWSPDRGIGKLFF
CDR3 DNA: TGTGCCTGGAGTCCCGACAGGGGGATCGGAAAACTGTTTTTT

D gene: NA
J gene: TRBJ1-3
V gene: TRBV2
CDR3 protein: CASSEFRSGNTIYF
CDR3 DNA: TGTGCCAGCAGTGAATTCCGCTCTGGAAACACCATATATTTT

D gene: NA
J gene: TRBJ2-7
V gene: TRBV11-3
CDR3 protein: CASSLAPQGEGSYEQYF
CDR3 DNA: TGTGCCAGCAGCTTAGCCCCCCAGGGAGAGGGATCCTACGAGCAGTACTTC

D gene: TRBD1
J gene: TRBJ1-2
V gene: TRBV6-5
CDR3 protein: CASSYSVGTGDGYTF
CDR3 DNA: TGTGCCAGCAGTTACTCGGTGGGGACAGGGGATGGCTACACCTTC

D gene: NA
J gene: TRBJ1-6
V gene: TRBV30
CDR3 protein: CAWSVGFNSPLHF
CDR3 DNA: TGTGCCTGGAGTGTGGGTTTCAATTCACCCCTCCACTTT

D gene: NA
J gene: TRBJ1-1
V gene: TRBV27
CDR3 protein: CASSFQGRGDTEAFF
CDR3 DNA: TGTGCCAGCAGTTTTCAGGGTAGAGGGGACACTGAAGCTTTCTTT

D gene: NA
J gene: TRBJ1-2
V gene: TRBV15
CDR3 protein: CATSRDLGPNYGYTF
CDR3 DNA: TGTGCCACCAGCAGAGATCTCGGCCCTAACTATGGCTACACCTTC

D gene: NA
J gene: TRBJ2-7
V gene: TRBV27
CDR3 protein: CASSLLGPGGRFYEQYF
CDR3 DNA: TGTGCCAGCAGTCTATTGGGCCCCGGGGGCCGCTTCTACGAGCAGTACTTC

D gene: NA
J gene: TRBJ1-1
V gene: TRBV7-9
CDR3 protein: CASSLWGGGTNTEAFF
CDR3 DNA: TGTGCCAGCAGCTTGTGGGGCGGGGGGACGAACACTGAAGCTTTCTTT

D gene: NA
J gene: TRBJ1-3
V gene: TRBV19
CDR3 protein: CASSPGTRNTIYF
CDR3 DNA: TGTGCCAGTAGTCCCGGGACAAGGAACACCATATATTTT

D gene: NA
J gene: TRBJ2-5
V gene: TRBV9
CDR3 protein: CASSEGVVEQETQYF
CDR3 DNA: TGTGCCAGCAGCGAGGGGGTAGTAGAGCAAGAGACCCAGTACTTC

D gene: NA
J gene: TRBJ1-4
V gene: TRBV5-1
CDR3 protein: CASNFGGTNEKLFF
CDR3 DNA: TGCGCCAGCAATTTTGGGGGTACTAATGAAAAACTGTTTTTT

D gene: TRBD2
J gene: TRBJ2-3
V gene: TRBV28
CDR3 protein: CASSPHLTSGGADTQYF
CDR3 DNA: TGTGCCAGCAGTCCGCACCTTACTAGCGGGGGGGCAGATACGCAGTATTTT

D gene: NA
J gene: TRBJ2-7
V gene: TRBV5-1
CDR3 protein: CASSLLNEQYF
CDR3 DNA: TGCGCCAGCAGCTTATTGAACGAGCAGTACTTC

D gene: NA
J gene: TRBJ1-6
V gene: TRBV3-1/TRBV3-2
CDR3 protein: CASSQDRGPLDSPLHF
CDR3 DNA: TGTGCCAGCAGCCAAGATCGGGGGCCGCTCGACTCACCCCTCCACTTT

D gene: NA
J gene: TRBJ1-6
V gene: TRBV28
CDR3 protein: CASRGAGTGNSPLHF
CDR3 DNA: TGTGCCAGCAGGGGGGCCGGGACCGGTAATTCACCCCTCCACTTT

D gene: TRBD1
J gene: TRBJ1-4
V gene: TRBV29-1
CDR3 protein: CSVQGAGNEKLFF
CDR3 DNA: TGCAGCGTTCAGGGGGCAGGGAATGAAAAACTGTTTTTT

D gene: NA
J gene: TRBJ2-1
V gene: TRBV27
CDR3 protein: CASSLSGQTYNEQFF
CDR3 DNA: TGTGCCAGCAGTTTATCGGGACAAACATACAATGAGCAGTTCTTC

D gene: TRBD1
J gene: TRBJ1-1
V gene: TRBV11-3
CDR3 protein: CASSNRTGGNTEAFF
CDR3 DNA: TGTGCCAGCAGCAACAGGACAGGGGGGAACACTGAAGCTTTCTTT

D gene: NA
J gene: TRBJ2-2
V gene: TRBV6-5
CDR3 protein: CASHPRGPGELFF
CDR3 DNA: TGTGCCAGCCACCCTCGGGGTCCCGGGGAGCTGTTTTTT

D gene: NA
J gene: TRBJ1-1
V gene: TRBV9
CDR3 protein: CASSPLDRDVDTEAFF
CDR3 DNA: TGTGCCAGCAGCCCGTTGGACCGGGATGTCGACACTGAAGCTTTCTTT

D gene: NA
J gene: TRBJ2-7
V gene: TRBV5-8
CDR3 protein: CASSLDSAPF
CDR3 DNA: TGTGCCAGCAGCTTGGATTCGGCCCCCTTC

D gene: NA
J gene: TRBJ1-6
V gene: TRBV19
CDR3 protein: CASRFKDSGDSPLHF
CDR3 DNA: TGTGCCAGTAGATTCAAGGACAGTGGGGATTCACCCCTCCACTTT

D gene: NA
J gene: TRBJ1-4
V gene: TRBV3-1/TRBV3-2
CDR3 protein: CASSPIDSTGNEKLFF
CDR3 DNA: TGTGCCAGCAGCCCGATCGACAGCACGGGTAATGAAAAACTGTTTTTT

D gene: TRBD1
J gene: TRBJ1-2
V gene: TRBV6-5
CDR3 protein: CASSTTGGAWGYTF
CDR3 DNA: TGTGCCAGCAGTACCACAGGGGGCGCATGGGGCTACACCTTC

D gene: NA
J gene: TRBJ2-2
V gene: TRBV3-1/TRBV3-2
CDR3 protein: CASSPVAGGAGTGELFF
CDR3 DNA: TGTGCCAGCAGCCCCGTTGCCGGGGGCGCGGGCACCGGGGAGCTGTTTTTT

D gene: NA
J gene: TRBJ1-1
V gene: TRBV6-5
CDR3 protein: CASSHSRGNTEAFF
CDR3 DNA: TGTGCCAGCAGCCATTCGCGGGGAAACACTGAAGCTTTCTTT